These T cell receptor beta chains were read from a single sample in a study of PD-1 blockade in classical Hodgkin lymphoma. Sequencing used immunoSEQ multiplex PCR; TCRdb keeps in-frame clones, though not all of them. The sample carries some 5,400 clones, about 86% recorded once. Specimen: CD8+ T cells from blood. The receptor set was obtained from a human donor with classical Hodgkin lymphoma. The CDR3 runs from the conserved cysteine through the conserved F or W. Each record gives: CDR3 protein, CDR3 DNA, D gene, J gene, clone size, V gene. D genes are given only for firm matches. Rows may omit the clone size; those that give it use once, few, many or a size class.

CASTLHTNTEAFF TGTGCCAGCACCTTACACACTAACACTGAAGCTTTCTTT - TRBJ1-1 - TRBV6-4
CASSDSSQNTGELFF TGTGCCAGCAGTGACTCCTCCCAGAACACCGGGGAGCTGTTTTTT - TRBJ2-2 - TRBV6-4
CASSYSRTVNQPQHF TGTGCCAGCAGTTACTCGAGGACAGTCAATCAGCCCCAGCATTTT - TRBJ1-5 - TRBV6-6
CASSPTISTDTQYF TGTGCCAGCTCACCAACGATCAGCACAGATACGCAGTATTTT - TRBJ2-3 - TRBV18
CASSGWDTYSPFEKLFF TGTGCCAGCAGTGGTTGGGACACCTACTCCCCCTTTGAAAAACTGTTTTTT - TRBJ1-4 - TRBV25-1
CASSRGQGMDTQYF TGTGCCAGCAGCCGCGGACAGGGGATGGATACGCAGTATTTT TRBD1 TRBJ2-3 - TRBV7-9
CASSPTSGRYNEQFF TGTGCCAGCAGCCCGACTAGCGGGAGATACAATGAGCAGTTCTTC TRBD2 TRBJ2-1 once TRBV7-9
CASSPGDRGYEQYF TGTGCCAGCAGCCCCGGGGACAGGGGCTACGAGCAGTACTTC TRBD1 TRBJ2-7 - TRBV5-5
CASSDPPRVGPGNEKLFF TGTGCCAGCAGTGACCCACCTCGGGTAGGGCCTGGGAATGAAAAACTGTTTTTT - TRBJ1-4 few TRBV25-1
CASSSGLAGVGTDTQYF TGTGCCAGCAGCTCAGGACTAGCGGGAGTAGGCACAGATACGCAGTATTTT TRBD2 TRBJ2-3 - TRBV7-8
CASTQSLKGTNYGYTF TGTGCCAGCACCCAATCCCTAAAGGGGACTAACTATGGCTACACCTTC - TRBJ1-2 - TRBV9
CASSDLAGAGEQFF TGTGCCAGCAGTGATCTAGCGGGAGCCGGTGAGCAGTTCTTC TRBD2 TRBJ2-1 - TRBV6-1
CASSDSWASGTDTQYF TGTGCCAGCAGTGACTCTTGGGCTAGCGGCACAGATACGCAGTATTTT - TRBJ2-3 - TRBV6-4
CASSSRGSYNEQFF TGTGCCAGCAGCTCGCGGGGCTCCTACAATGAGCAGTTCTTC - TRBJ2-1 - TRBV6-5
CASSGLPLSQTVNTEAFF TGTGCCAGCAGCGGCCTACCTCTAAGCCAGACGGTGAACACTGAAGCTTTCTTT - TRBJ1-1 - TRBV9
CSVVGTSRYEQYF TGCAGCGTTGTTGGGACTAGCCGCTACGAGCAGTACTTC TRBD2 TRBJ2-7 - TRBV29-1
CASSEGEGTAYQPQHF TGTGCCAGCAGTGAAGGGGAGGGGACAGCCTATCAGCCCCAGCATTTT TRBD1 TRBJ1-5 - TRBV6-1
CASSQGRFGRGYEQYF TGCGCCAGCAGCCAAGGTCGGTTCGGGAGGGGGTACGAGCAGTACTTC TRBD2 TRBJ2-7 - TRBV4-1
CASSPLSANTGELFF TGCGCCAGCAGCCCCCTGAGCGCGAACACCGGGGAGCTGTTTTTT - TRBJ2-2 once TRBV4-1
CASSEEKLGRGQYEQYF TGTGCCAGCAGTGAAGAAAAGCTGGGCAGGGGGCAATACGAGCAGTACTTC TRBD1 TRBJ2-7 - TRBV6-1
CASSSHFEQYF TGTGCCAGCAGCTCCCATTTCGAGCAGTACTTC - TRBJ2-7 - TRBV7-9
CASSPGDGQETQYF TGTGCCAGCAGCCCCGGGGACGGACAAGAGACCCAGTACTTC - TRBJ2-5 - TRBV6-4
CASSGHQGKKLFF TGTGCCAGCAGTGGCCACCAAGGGAAGAAACTGTTTTTT - TRBJ1-4 - TRBV25-1
CASSQVGDLGTSREQYF TGTGCCAGCAGCCAAGTTGGGGATCTCGGGACGAGTAGAGAGCAGTACTTC - TRBJ2-7 - TRBV4-2
CASSDAEGQTDTQYF TGTGCCAGCAGTGACGCCGAGGGCCAAACAGATACGCAGTATTTT - TRBJ2-3 - TRBV6-4
CASSEIAGGGETQYF TGCGCCAGCAGTGAAATAGCGGGAGGCGGTGAGACCCAGTACTTC TRBD2 TRBJ2-5 - TRBV10-2
CASSGPGPQHF TGTGCCAGCAGCGGTCCGGGGCCCCAGCATTTT - TRBJ1-5 - TRBV25-1
CASRPGLADNEQFF TGTGCCAGTAGGCCGGGACTAGCGGACAATGAGCAGTTCTTC TRBD2 TRBJ2-1 - TRBV19
CSVARGEGSPLHF TGCAGCGTTGCCAGGGGCGAAGGCTCACCCCTCCACTTT - TRBJ1-6 - TRBV29-1
CASSRTSSDTQYF TGTGCCAGCAGTAGGACAAGTTCAGATACGCAGTATTTT - TRBJ2-3 - TRBV6-4